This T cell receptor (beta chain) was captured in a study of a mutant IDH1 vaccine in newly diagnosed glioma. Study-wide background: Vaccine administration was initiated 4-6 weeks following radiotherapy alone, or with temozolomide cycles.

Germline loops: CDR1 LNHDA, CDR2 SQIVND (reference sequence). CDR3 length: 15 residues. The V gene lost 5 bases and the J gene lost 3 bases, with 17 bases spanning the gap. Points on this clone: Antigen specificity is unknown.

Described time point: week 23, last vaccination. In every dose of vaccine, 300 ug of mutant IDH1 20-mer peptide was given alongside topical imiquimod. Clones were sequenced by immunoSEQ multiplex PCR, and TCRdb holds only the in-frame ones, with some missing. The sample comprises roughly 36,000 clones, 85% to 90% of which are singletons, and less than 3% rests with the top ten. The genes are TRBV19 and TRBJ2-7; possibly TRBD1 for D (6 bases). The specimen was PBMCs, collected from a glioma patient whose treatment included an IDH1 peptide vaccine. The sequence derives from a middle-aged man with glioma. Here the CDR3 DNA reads TGTGCCAGTAGTGCCCGGGACACCACTTTCTACGAGCAGTACTTC. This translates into CASSARDTTFYEQYF.